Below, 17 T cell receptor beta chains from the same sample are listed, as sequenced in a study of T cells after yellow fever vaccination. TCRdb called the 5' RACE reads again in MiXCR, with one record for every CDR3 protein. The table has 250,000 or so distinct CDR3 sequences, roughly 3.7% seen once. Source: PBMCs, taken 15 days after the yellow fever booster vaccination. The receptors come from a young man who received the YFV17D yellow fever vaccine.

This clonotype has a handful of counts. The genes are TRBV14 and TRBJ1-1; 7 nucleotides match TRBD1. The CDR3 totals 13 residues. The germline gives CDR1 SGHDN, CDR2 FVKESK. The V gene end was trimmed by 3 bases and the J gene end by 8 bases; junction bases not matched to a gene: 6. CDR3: CASSHRDSSEAFF. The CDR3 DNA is TGTGCCAGCAGCCATAGGGACAGCTCGGAAGCTTTCTTT.

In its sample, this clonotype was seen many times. CDR3: CASSSGQGIQDTQYF. Written as DNA, the CDR3 is TGCGCCAGCAGCTCTGGACAGGGGATCCAAGATACGCAGTATTTT. The chain employs TRBV5-1 and TRBJ2-3; 9 positions match TRBD1. This CDR3 comprises 15 residues. Losses at the gene ends were 3 bases for V and 5 bases for J; bases not matched to a gene: 7. Germline CDR1 reads SGHRS; CDR2 reads YFSETQ.

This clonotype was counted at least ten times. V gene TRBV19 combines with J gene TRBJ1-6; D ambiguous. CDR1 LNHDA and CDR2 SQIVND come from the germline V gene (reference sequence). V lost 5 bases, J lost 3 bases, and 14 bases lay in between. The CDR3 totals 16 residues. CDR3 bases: TGTGCCAGTAGTGCAGTAACCGGGATCTATAATTCACCCCTCCACTTT. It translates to CASSAVTGIYNSPLHF.

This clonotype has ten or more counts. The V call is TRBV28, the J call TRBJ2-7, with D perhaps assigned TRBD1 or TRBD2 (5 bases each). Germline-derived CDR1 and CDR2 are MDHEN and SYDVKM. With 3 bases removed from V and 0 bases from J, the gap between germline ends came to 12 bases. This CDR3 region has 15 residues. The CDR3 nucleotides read TGTGCCAGCAGTTTTGCGCCGGGACCCTCCTACGAGCAGTACGTC. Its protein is CASSFAPGPSYEQYV.

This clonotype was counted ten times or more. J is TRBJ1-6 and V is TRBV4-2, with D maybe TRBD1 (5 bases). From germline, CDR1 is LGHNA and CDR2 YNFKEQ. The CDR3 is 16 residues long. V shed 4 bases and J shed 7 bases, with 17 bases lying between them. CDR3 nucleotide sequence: TGTGCCAGCAGCCCACTCGCTGGGCAGGGAAATTCACCCCTCCACTTT. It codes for CASSPLAGQGNSPLHF.

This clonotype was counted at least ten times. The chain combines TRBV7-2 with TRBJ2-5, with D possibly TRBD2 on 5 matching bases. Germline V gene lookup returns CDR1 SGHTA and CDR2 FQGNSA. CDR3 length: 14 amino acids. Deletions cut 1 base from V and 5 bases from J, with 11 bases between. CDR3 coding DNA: TGTGCCAGCAGCTTAGGAGGGAATGCGGAGACCCAGTACTTC. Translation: CASSLGGNAETQYF.

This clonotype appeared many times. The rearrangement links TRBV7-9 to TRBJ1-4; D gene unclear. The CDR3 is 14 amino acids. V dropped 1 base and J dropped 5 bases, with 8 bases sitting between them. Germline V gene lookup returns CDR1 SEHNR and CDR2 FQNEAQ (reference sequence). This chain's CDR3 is CASSLVTGNEKLFF. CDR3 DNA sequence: TGTGCCAGCAGCTTAGTTACTGGGAATGAAAAACTGTTTTTT.

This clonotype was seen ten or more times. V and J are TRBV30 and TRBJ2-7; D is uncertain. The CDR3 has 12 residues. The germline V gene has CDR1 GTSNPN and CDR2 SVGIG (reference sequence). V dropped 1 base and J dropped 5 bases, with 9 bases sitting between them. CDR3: CAWSGSVNEQYF. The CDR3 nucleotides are TGTGCCTGGAGTGGCAGTGTCAACGAGCAGTACTTC.

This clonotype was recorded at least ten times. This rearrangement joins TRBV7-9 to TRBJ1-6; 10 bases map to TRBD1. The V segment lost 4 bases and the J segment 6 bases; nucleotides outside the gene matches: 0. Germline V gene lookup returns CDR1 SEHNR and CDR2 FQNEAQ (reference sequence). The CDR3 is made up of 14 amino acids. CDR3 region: CASSWDRGNSPLHF. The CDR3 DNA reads TGTGCCAGCAGCTGGGACAGGGGTAATTCACCCCTCCACTTT. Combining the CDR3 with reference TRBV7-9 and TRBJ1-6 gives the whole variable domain DTGVSQNPRHKITKRGQNVTFRCDPISEHNRLYWYRQTLGQGPEFLTYFQNEAQLEKSRLLSDRFSAERPKGSFSTLEIQRTEQGDSAMYLCASSWDRGNSPLHFGNGTRLTVT.

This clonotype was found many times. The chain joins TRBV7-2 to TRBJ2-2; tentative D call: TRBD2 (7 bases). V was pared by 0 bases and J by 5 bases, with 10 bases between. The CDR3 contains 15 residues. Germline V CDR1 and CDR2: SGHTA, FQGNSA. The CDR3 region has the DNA TGTGCCAGCAGCTTAGCAGGGGGGGGGACCGGGGAGCTGTTTTTT. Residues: CASSLAGGGTGELFF. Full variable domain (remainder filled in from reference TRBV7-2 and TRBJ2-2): GAGVSQSPSNKVTEKGKDVELRCDPISGHTALYWYRQSLGQGLEFLIYFQGNSAPDKSGLPSDRFSAERTGGSVSTLTIQRTQQEDSAVYLCASSLAGGGTGELFFGEGSRLTVL.

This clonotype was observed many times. The CDR3 region has the DNA TGTGCCAGCAGCCTGAGAAGCAGGGGTTCTGGCAATCAGCCCCAGCATTTT. This gives the protein CASSLRSRGSGNQPQHF. The chain combines TRBV7-8 with TRBJ1-5; D may be TRBD1 (6 bases). The CDR3 runs 17 residues. Trimming left V 5 bases short and J 2 bases short, with 19 bases between. Germline values: CDR1 SGHVS, CDR2 FQNEAQ.

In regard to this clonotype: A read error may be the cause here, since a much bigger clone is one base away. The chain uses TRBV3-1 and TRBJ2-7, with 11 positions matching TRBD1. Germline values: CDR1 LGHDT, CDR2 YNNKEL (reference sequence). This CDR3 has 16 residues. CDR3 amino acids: CAGSQDSGTGGYEQYF. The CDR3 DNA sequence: TGTGCCGGCAGCCAAGACTCCGGGACAGGGGGCTACGAGCAGTACTTC.

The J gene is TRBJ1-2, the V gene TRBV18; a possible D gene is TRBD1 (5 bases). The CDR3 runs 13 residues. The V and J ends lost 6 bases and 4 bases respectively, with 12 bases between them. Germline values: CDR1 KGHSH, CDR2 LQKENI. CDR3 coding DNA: TGTGCCAGCTCTCCCAGGGCCGTCTATGGCTACACCTTC. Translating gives CASSPRAVYGYTF.

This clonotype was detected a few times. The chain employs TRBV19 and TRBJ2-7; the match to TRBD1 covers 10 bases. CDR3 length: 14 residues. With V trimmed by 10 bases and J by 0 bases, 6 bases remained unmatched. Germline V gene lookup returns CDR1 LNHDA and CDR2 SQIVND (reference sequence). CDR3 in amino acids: CATSGQGVSYEQYF. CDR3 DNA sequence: TGTGCCACCTCTGGACAGGGGGTCTCCTACGAGCAGTACTTC.

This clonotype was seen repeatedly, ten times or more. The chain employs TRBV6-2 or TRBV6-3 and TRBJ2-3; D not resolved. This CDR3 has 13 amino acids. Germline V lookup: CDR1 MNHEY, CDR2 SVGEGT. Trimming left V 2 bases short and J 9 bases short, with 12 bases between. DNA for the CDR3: TGTGCCAGCAGTTACGGTCTCTCCGGGACGCAGTATTTT. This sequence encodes CASSYGLSGTQYF.

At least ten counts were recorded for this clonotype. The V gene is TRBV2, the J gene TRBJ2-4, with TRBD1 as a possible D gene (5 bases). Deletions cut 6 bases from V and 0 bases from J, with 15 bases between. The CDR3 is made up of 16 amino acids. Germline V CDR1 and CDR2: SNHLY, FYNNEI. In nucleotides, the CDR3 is TGTGCCAGCAGACGATACAGGATTCTAGCCAAAAACATTCAGTACTTC. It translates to CASRRYRILAKNIQYF.

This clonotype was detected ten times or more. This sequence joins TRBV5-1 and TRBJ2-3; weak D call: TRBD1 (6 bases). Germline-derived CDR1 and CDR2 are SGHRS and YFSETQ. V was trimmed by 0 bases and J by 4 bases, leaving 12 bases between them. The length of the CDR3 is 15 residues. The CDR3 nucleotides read TGCGCCAGCAGCTTGGCCCACAGGGCGGCAGATACGCAGTATTTT. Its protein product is CASSLAHRAADTQYF.